This T cell receptor beta chain was sequenced during a study of blood T cell repertoires in COVID-19. Study context: Spain, Italy and the United States supplied samples that represented acute and convalescent COVID-19.

Per the authors' pipeline: Nucleated cell number was recorded as an estimate derived from reference gene primer amplification. Generated by immunoSEQ multiplex PCR, the TCRdb table keeps only in-frame clones and is missing some. V, J and clone size derive from that table, while D and trimming were established from the DNA sequence. The sample has roughly 670,000 clones, 70% to 90% seen once. The V gene's germline CDR1 is SGHDN and CDR2 FVKESK. The length of the CDR3 is 14 residues. Trimming removed 4 bases from V and 4 bases from J; junction bases left unmatched: 0. The chain links TRBV14 to TRBJ2-3; the match to TRBD2 covers 12 bases. This clonotype originated in a woman under 30 with acute or convalescent COVID-19. Material: peripheral blood. DNA for the CDR3: TGTGCCAGCAGCCGGACTAGCGGGGCAGATACGCAGTATTTT. Translated: CASSRTSGADTQYF.